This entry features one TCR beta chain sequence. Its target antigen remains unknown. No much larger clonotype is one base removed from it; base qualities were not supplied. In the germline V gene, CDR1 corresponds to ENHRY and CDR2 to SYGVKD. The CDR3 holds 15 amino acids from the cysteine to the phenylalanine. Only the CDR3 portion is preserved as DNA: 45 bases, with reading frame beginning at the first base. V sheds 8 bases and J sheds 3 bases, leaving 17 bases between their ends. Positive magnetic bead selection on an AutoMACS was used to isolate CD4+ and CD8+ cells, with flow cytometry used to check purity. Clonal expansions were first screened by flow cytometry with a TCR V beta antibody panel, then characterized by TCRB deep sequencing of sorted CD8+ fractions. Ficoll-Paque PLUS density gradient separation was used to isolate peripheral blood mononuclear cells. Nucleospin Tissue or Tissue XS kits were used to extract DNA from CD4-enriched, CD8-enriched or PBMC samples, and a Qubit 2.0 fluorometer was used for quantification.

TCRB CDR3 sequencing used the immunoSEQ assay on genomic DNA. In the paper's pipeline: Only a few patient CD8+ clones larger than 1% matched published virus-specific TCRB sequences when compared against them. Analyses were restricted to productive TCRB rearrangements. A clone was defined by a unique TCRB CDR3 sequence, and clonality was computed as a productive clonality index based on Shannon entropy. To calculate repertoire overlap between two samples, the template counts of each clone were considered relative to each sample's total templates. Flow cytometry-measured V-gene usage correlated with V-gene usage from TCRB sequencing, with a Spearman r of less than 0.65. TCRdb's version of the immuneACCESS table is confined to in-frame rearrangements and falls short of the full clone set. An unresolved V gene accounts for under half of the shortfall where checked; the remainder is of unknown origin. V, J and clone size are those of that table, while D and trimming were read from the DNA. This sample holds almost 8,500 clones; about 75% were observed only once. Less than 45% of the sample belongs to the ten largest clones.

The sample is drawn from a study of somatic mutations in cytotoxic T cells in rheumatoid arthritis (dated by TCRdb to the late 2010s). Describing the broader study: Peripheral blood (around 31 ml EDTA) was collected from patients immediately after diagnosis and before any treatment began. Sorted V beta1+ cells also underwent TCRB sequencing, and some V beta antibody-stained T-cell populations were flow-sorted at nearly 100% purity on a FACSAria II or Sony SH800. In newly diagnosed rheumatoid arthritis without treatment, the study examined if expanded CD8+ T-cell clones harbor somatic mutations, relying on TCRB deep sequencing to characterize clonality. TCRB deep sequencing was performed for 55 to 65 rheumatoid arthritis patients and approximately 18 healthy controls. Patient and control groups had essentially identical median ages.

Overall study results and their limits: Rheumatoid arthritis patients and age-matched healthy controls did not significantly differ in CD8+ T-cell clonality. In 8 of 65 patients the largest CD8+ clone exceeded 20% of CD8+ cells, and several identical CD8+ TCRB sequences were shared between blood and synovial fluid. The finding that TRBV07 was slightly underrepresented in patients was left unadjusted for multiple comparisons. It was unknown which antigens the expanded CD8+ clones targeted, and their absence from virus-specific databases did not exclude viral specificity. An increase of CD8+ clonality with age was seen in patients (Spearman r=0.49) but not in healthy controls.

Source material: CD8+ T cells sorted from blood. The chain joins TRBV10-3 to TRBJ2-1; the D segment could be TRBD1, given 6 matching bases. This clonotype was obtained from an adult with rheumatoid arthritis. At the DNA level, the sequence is TGTGCCATCCTACAGGGAAAAACTGGCTACAATGAGCAGTTCTTC. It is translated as CAILQGKTGYNEQFF.